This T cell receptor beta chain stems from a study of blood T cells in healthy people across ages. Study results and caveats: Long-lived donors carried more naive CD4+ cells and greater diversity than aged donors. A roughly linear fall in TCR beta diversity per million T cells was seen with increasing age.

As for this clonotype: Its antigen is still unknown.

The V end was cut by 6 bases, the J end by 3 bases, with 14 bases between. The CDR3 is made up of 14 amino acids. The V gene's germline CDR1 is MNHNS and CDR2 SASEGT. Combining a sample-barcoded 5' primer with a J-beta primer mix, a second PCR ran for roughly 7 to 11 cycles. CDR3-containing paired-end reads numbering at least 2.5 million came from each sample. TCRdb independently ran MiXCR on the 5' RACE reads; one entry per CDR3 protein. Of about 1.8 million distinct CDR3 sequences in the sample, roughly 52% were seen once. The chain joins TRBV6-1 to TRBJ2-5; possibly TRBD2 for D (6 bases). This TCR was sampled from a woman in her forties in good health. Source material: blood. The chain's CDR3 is CASRAGRIEETQYF. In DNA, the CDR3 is TGTGCCAGCAGGGCGGGACGGATAGAAGAGACCCAGTACTTC.